This TCR beta chain was captured in a study of cytomegalovirus exposure and HLA in healthy donors. Libraries were prepared by immunoSEQ multiplex PCR; TCRdb keeps only in-frame clonotypes and omits some of them. The table lists approximately 62,000 clones, around 92% of them singletons. The CDR3 loop spans 14 amino acids. Looked up from germline, CDR1 is SNHLY and CDR2 is FYNNEI. Trimming pared 4 bases from V and 5 bases from J, leaving 12 bases between. Specimen: PBMCs. V usage is TRBV2 and J usage is TRBJ2-1; a possible D gene is TRBD1 (6 bases). The TCR was taken from a young woman in good health and CMV-seronegative. The CDR3 nucleotides are TGTGCCAGCAGTGGGATGGACAGAGACAATGAGCAGTTCTTC. This encodes CASSGMDRDNEQFF.